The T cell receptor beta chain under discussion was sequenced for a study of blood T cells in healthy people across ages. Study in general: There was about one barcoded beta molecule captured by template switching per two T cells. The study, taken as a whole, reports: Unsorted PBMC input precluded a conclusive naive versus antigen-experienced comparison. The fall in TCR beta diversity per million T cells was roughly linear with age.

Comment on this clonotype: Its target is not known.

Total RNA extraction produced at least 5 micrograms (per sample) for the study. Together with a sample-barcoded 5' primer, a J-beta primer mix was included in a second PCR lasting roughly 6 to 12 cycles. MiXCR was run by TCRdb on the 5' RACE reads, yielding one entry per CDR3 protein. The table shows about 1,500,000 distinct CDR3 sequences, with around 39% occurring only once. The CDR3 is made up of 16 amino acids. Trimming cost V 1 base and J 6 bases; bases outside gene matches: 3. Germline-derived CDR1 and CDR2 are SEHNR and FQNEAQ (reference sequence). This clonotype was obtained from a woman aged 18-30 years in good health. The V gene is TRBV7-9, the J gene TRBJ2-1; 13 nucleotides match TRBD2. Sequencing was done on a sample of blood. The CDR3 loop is CASSLGRTSGSNEQFF. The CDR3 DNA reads TGTGCCAGCAGCTTAGGCCGGACTAGCGGGAGCAATGAGCAGTTCTTC. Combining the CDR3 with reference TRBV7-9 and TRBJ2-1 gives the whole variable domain DTGVSQNPRHKITKRGQNVTFRCDPISEHNRLYWYRQTLGQGPEFLTYFQNEAQLEKSRLLSDRFSAERPKGSFSTLEIQRTEQGDSAMYLCASSLGRTSGSNEQFFGPGTRLTVL.